Here is one TCR beta chain with its context. No antigen is known for it. Sequencing used immunoSEQ multiplex PCR; TCRdb keeps in-frame clones, though not all of them. The repertoire has 90,000 or so clones, around nine tenths of them found once; the top ten carry around 0.86%. The CDR3 covers 15 residues. Germline CDR1 is SGHRS and CDR2 is YFSETQ. The V and J ends lost 1 base and 7 bases, in that order; junction bases with no gene match: 5. These data belong to a study of OX40 agonist ivuxolimab in advanced cancers. The wider study: People in dose escalation had one of these cancers: hepatocellular carcinoma, melanoma, renal cell or head and neck cancer. Eligibility admitted prior anti-PD-1, anti-PD-L1 or anti-CTLA-4 therapy; about 42% had some.

Samples were taken at baseline and on day 1 of cycles 4 and 7. Study observations and caveats: The work left the antigen specificity of expanded peripheral T cells undetermined.

The sequencing here drew on CD4+ or CD8+ T cells sorted from blood, taken in a trial of the OX40 agonist ivuxolimab. The chain has TRBV5-1 and TRBJ2-1; 10 bases line up with TRBD2. This clonotype was sampled from an adult with an advanced solid tumor such as melanoma, head and neck, liver or kidney cancer. This CDR3 reads CASSLSASGRNEQFF. The CDR3 coding sequence is TGCGCCAGCAGCTTGAGTGCTAGCGGGAGAAATGAGCAGTTCTTC.